These 5 T cell receptor beta chains share one sample of origin, sequenced in a study of OX40 agonist ivuxolimab in advanced cancers. Some clones are missing from TCRdb's copy, which holds only in-frame ones; the method was immunoSEQ multiplex PCR. The sample yields approximately 44,000 clones, approximately 86% seen once. The source material was CD4+ or CD8+ T cells sorted from blood, sampled in a trial of the OX40 agonist ivuxolimab. Receptors were obtained from an adult with an advanced solid tumor such as melanoma, head and neck, liver or kidney cancer.

The rearrangement links TRBV15 to TRBJ2-1, with 11 bases identical to TRBD2. There are 16 residues in the CDR3. Unmatched junction bases numbered 9, after V lost 5 bases and J lost 6 bases. Germline V gene data show CDR1 as LNHNV and CDR2 as YYDKDF (reference sequence). CDR3 sequence: CATSPRTSGLSNEQFF. The CDR3 DNA reads as TGTGCCACCAGCCCCCGGACTAGCGGGTTGAGCAATGAGCAGTTCTTC.

This chain uses TRBV2 with TRBJ2-3; TRBD2 matches at 8 bases. The CDR3 runs 14 residues. V shed 7 bases and J 3 bases; nucleotides not matched to a gene: 6. Germline V gives CDR1 SNHLY, CDR2 FYNNEI. CDR3: CASTSGSGTDTQYF. The CDR3 nucleotides are TGTGCCAGCACCAGCGGGAGTGGGACAGATACGCAGTATTTT.

The rearrangement joins TRBV18 to TRBJ2-3; 10 bases are shared with TRBD2. The germline V gene has CDR1 KGHSH and CDR2 LQKENI. This CDR3 has 17 amino acids. V dropped 6 bases and J dropped 7; count of bases not matched to a gene: 16. The CDR3 nucleotides are TGTGCCAGCTCCCACACTAGCGGGACTAGCATGTCCAATACGCAGTATTTT. Translated: CASSHTSGTSMSNTQYF. The full variable domain, completed using reference TRBV18 and TRBJ2-3, is NAGVMQNPRHLVRRRGQEARLRCSPMKGHSHVYWYRQLPEEGLKFMVYLQKENIIDESGMPKERFSAEFPKEGPSILRIQQVVRGDSAAYFCASSHTSGTSMSNTQYFGPGTRLTVL.

The chain has TRBV30 and TRBJ1-2, with 8 bases lining up with TRBD1. CDR1 and CDR2 (germline): GTSNPN, SVGIG (reference sequence). The CDR3 length is 15 residues. Trimming at V came to 3 bases and at J to 3 bases, leaving 9 bases not matched to a gene. The CDR3 DNA sequence: TGTGCCTGGAGCCCACAGGACAGGGTAGACTATGGCTACACCTTC. Translating it yields CAWSPQDRVDYGYTF.

The V call is TRBV7-2, the J call TRBJ1-5; 9 bases match TRBD1. The V and J ends lost 6 bases and 9 bases, in that order; junction bases with no gene match: 9. CDR1 is SGHTA, CDR2 FQGNSA, per germline. CDR3 length: 14 amino acids. CDR3 coding DNA: TGTGCCAGCAGAGCGGGACAGGGTGGGGCGCCCCAGCATTTT. Its translation is CASRAGQGGAPQHF.